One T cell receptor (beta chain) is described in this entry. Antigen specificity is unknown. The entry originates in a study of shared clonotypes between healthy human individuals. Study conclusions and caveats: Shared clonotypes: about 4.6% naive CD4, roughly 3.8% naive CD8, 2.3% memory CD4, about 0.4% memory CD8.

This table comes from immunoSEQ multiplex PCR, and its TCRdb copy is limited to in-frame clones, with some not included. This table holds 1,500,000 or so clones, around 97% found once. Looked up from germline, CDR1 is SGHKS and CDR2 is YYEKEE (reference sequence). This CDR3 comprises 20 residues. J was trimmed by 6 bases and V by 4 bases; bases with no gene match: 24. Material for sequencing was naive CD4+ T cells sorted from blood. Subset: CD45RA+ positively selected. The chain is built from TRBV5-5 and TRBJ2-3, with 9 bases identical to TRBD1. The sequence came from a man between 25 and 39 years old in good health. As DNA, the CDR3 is TGTGCCAGCAGCCCCAACCACCCCGGACAGGGGCTTGTTCTGAGCGATACGCAGTATTTT. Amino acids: CASSPNHPGQGLVLSDTQYF.